These T cell receptor beta chains were read from a single sample in a study of OX40 agonist ivuxolimab in advanced cancers. Produced via immunoSEQ multiplex PCR; TCRdb's table is partial and in-frame only. Here the sample spans about 62,000 clones, 79% being singletons. The sequencing used CD4+ or CD8+ T cells sorted from blood, collected in a trial of the OX40 agonist ivuxolimab. The receptors were gathered from an adult with an advanced solid tumor such as melanoma, head and neck, liver or kidney cancer. The CDR3 runs from the conserved cysteine through the conserved F or W. The order of the fields is D gene, J gene, V gene, clone size, CDR3 DNA, CDR3 protein. D genes are given only for firm matches. Not every row has a clone size; where given, it reads once, few, many or a size class.

>TRBD2|TRBJ2-1|TRBV27|NA
TGTGCCAGCAGTATGTCTAGCGGGGGGGCCTACAATGAGCAGTTCTTC
CASSMSSGGAYNEQFF
>TRBD2|TRBJ2-2|TRBV10-3|NA
TGTGCCATCAGCCGAGGGACTAGCGGGAACACCGGGGAGCTGTTTTTT
CAISRGTSGNTGELFF
>NA|TRBJ1-1|TRBV10-3|NA
TGTGCCATCAGCAACTGGGACAAGACGTTGAACACTGAAGCTTTCTTT
CAISNWDKTLNTEAFF
>NA|TRBJ2-1|TRBV9|NA
TGTGCCAGCAGCCTACTCTCGGGTGAGCAGTTCTTC
CASSLLSGEQFF
>NA|TRBJ2-7|TRBV9|NA
TGTGCCAGCAGCGTGGGAACTCTATACTCCTACGAGCAGTACTTC
CASSVGTLYSYEQYF
>TRBD2|TRBJ2-1|TRBV7-2|NA
TGTGCCAGCAGCTCTAGTGGGACTAGCGGGGCCGCCTACAATGAGCAGTTCTTC
CASSSSGTSGAAYNEQFF
>TRBD1|TRBJ2-7|TRBV7-6|NA
TGTGCCAGCAGCCCGAATACAGCCGACAGGGGGGGCCCCTACGAGCAGTACTTC
CASSPNTADRGGPYEQYF
>TRBD2|TRBJ2-1|TRBV7-3|NA
TGTGCCAGCAGCTTAACAGGGGCGGGGGTTAATGAGCAGTTCTTC
CASSLTGAGVNEQFF
>NA|TRBJ2-7|TRBV14|NA
TGTGCCAGCAGCCACACTTTGGACAGCTCCTACGAGCAGTACTTC
CASSHTLDSSYEQYF
>TRBD1|TRBJ2-7|TRBV28|NA
TGTGCCAGCAGTGACAGGGCTTTGGGGGAGCAGTACTTC
CASSDRALGEQYF
>NA|TRBJ2-7|TRBV4-1|NA
TGCGCCAGCAGCCAAGATCGGGGTTCACCCTACGAGCAGTACTTC
CASSQDRGSPYEQYF
>TRBD1|TRBJ1-2|TRBV10-3|NA
TGTGCCATCAGTGAGTCGATCCAGGGACAGCCAGGCTACGGCTACACCTTC
CAISESIQGQPGYGYTF
>NA|TRBJ2-5|TRBV19|few
TGTGCCAGTAGCCCTACACGGGTCAGTAAAGAGACCCAGTACTTC
CASSPTRVSKETQYF
>NA|TRBJ2-7|TRBV27|NA
TGTGCCAGCAGTTTAATATGGGGGCTCGAGCAGTACTTC
CASSLIWGLEQYF
>NA|TRBJ1-2|TRBV6-6|NA
TGTGCCAGCAGGCCTCGACAGGAACGGTTCGGCTACACCTTC
CASRPRQERFGYTF
>NA|TRBJ2-7|TRBV20-1|NA
TGCAGTGCTAGACCGGACTACGAGCAGTACTTC
CSARPDYEQYF
>NA|TRBJ2-7|TRBV5-4|few
TGTGCCAGCAGCTTGGATGGGTCCGGATCGTACGAGCAGTACTTC
CASSLDGSGSYEQYF
>NA|TRBJ2-5|TRBV5-5|NA
TGTGCCAGCAGCTTGCCGCTCGGCGAAGAGACCCAGTACTTC
CASSLPLGEETQYF
>TRBD2|TRBJ2-7|TRBV4-3|NA
TGCGCCAGCAGCCCGCTAGCGGGGGTCTACGAGCAGTACTTC
CASSPLAGVYEQYF
>NA|TRBJ1-1|TRBV27|NA
TGTGCCAGCAGTTTGGCTGGGGGGAACACTGAAGCTTTCTTT
CASSLAGGNTEAFF
>NA|TRBJ2-7|TRBV6-5|NA
TGTGCCAGCGAGGATGGTTTCGAGCAGTACTTC
CASEDGFEQYF
>NA|TRBJ2-3|TRBV2|NA
TGTGCCAACGCCCCAGGGGGGGTTGTGACAGATACGCAGTATTTT
CANAPGGVVTDTQYF
>NA|TRBJ2-2|TRBV5-1|NA
TGCGCCAGCAGCTTGGGCACTTATGAAACCGGGGAGCTGTTTTTT
CASSLGTYETGELFF
>NA|TRBJ1-5|TRBV27|NA
TGTGCCAGCAGGACGACAGGTTATAGCAATCAGCCCCAGCATTTT
CASRTTGYSNQPQHF
>NA|TRBJ1-5|TRBV7-8|once
TGTGCCAGCAGAGGAGGGACGGGCCAGCCCCAGCATTTT
CASRGGTGQPQHF